The 28 T cell receptor beta chains presented below share a single source sample, sequenced in a study of naive and memory T cell subsets. The study, taken as a whole, reports: Naive repertoires, especially CD8, held a few larger clonotypes, possibly memory cells re-expressing CD45RA.

Their cognate antigens are unknown. An equimolar mix of two oligonucleotides served as the beta constant-region primer for TRBC1 and TRBC2. Nested alpha and beta constant-region primers with the SP2 primer drove four PCR rounds on ligated cDNA. TCRdb independently ran MiXCR on the UMI-ligation and nested PCR reads; one entry per CDR3 protein. The data show about 90,000 distinct CDR3 sequences, 11% seen once. The sequencing sample was made of naive CD4+ T cells from blood. These receptors originate from a human donor in good health.

At least ten counts were recorded for this clonotype. This rearrangement joins TRBV9 to TRBJ2-3; weak D call: TRBD2 (8 bases). Trimming took off 6 bases at V and 4 bases at J, with 18 bases between the two ends. Germline CDR1 SGDLS, CDR2 YYNGEE. The CDR3 consists of 15 residues. CDR3 sequence: CASTLGLGGPDTQYF. CDR3 nucleotide sequence: TGTGCCAGCACCCTGGGACTAGGGGGCCCAGATACGCAGTATTTT.

This clonotype has ten or more counts. V gene TRBV4-3 combines with J gene TRBJ2-2; TRBD2 agrees at 8 bases. From germline, CDR1 is LGHNA and CDR2 YSLEER. The CDR3 is made up of 17 amino acids. V lost 0 bases, J lost 7 bases, and 10 bases stayed unmatched. The CDR3 reads CASSQDLSSGSIGELFF. The CDR3 nucleotides read TGCGCCAGCAGCCAAGATCTGTCGAGCGGGAGTATCGGGGAGCTGTTTTTT.

This clonotype was seen more than once but under ten times. V usage is TRBV4-2 and J usage is TRBJ2-7, with D perhaps TRBD2 (6 bases). The CDR3 extends over 16 amino acids. Germline CDR1 is LGHNA and CDR2 is YNFKEQ. Trimming took off 4 bases at V and 3 bases at J, with 19 bases between the two ends. The CDR3 spells CASSLQGSGRSYEQYF. Written as DNA, the CDR3 is TGTGCCAGCAGCCTCCAGGGATCGGGGAGGAGCTACGAGCAGTACTTC.

In its sample, this clonotype was seen a few times. The chain couples TRBV7-9 to TRBJ1-1, with 7 bases that match TRBD1. V lost 5 bases and J lost 5; bases outside the gene matches: 20. The CDR3 length is 18 residues. Germline lookup yields CDR1 SEHNR and CDR2 FQNEAQ (reference sequence). The CDR3 nucleotides are TGTGCCAGCAGCCCCCCCTTTCGCCGCCAGGGGGGAGAGACTGAAGCTTTCTTT. It yields the protein CASSPPFRRQGGETEAFF.

This clonotype was found once. CDR3 coding DNA: TGTGCCAGCAGCGTAGGGGTCGGCTCCTACAATGAGCAGTTCTTC. Protein: CASSVGVGSYNEQFF. The V call is TRBV9, the J call TRBJ2-1, with D hard to call. This CDR3 spans 15 amino acids. Trimming shortened V by 0 bases and J by 0 bases, and 7 bases separated the two germline ends. Germline lookup yields CDR1 SGDLS and CDR2 YYNGEE.

CDR3 residues: CASSVRYEQYF. In nucleotides, the CDR3 is TGTGCCAGCAGTGTAAGGTACGAGCAGTACTTC. The V and J genes are TRBV6-1 and TRBJ2-7; no clear D gene. Trimming shortened V by 4 bases and J by 4 bases, and 5 bases separated the two germline ends. The CDR3 extends over 11 amino acids. Germline V gene data show CDR1 as MNHNS and CDR2 as SASEGT.

The chain carries TRBV11-2 and TRBJ2-7; 7 positions match TRBD1. With V trimmed by 5 bases and J by 7 bases, 17 bases remained unmatched. The CDR3 runs 16 residues. Germline loops: CDR1 SGHAT, CDR2 FQNNGV. CDR3 amino acids: CASSVGSGTDPREQYF. The CDR3 DNA reads as TGTGCCAGCAGCGTAGGATCCGGGACAGACCCCCGGGAGCAGTACTTC.

The V call is TRBV6-5, the J call TRBJ1-6; no clear D gene. The CDR3 sequence is 16 residues long. Trimming pared 0 bases from V and 6 bases from J, leaving 12 bases between. The V gene's germline CDR1 is MNHEY and CDR2 SVGAGI. The CDR3 sequence: CASSYSTQPLNSPLHF. The CDR3 DNA follows: TGTGCCAGCAGTTACTCGACCCAGCCACTTAATTCACCCCTCCACTTT.

The J gene is TRBJ2-7, the V gene TRBV7-2, with D uncertain. The CDR3 consists of 13 residues. CDR1 and CDR2 from the germline V gene are SGHTA and FQGNSA. V lost 3 bases to trimming and J lost 6 bases, with 12 bases between them. CDR3 coding DNA: TGTGCCAGCAGCTTCACTTCCCCTGGCGAGCAGTACTTC. It encodes CASSFTSPGEQYF.

The chain links TRBV6-2 or TRBV6-3 to TRBJ1-5, with D possibly matching TRBD1 (5 bases). Germline CDR1 MNHEY, CDR2 SVGEGT. Trimming removed 6 bases at V and 2 bases at J, with 8 bases between. The CDR3 is made up of 13 amino acids. This CDR3 reads CASSWDGNQPQHF. The CDR3 DNA reads as TGTGCCAGCAGCTGGGACGGCAATCAGCCCCAGCATTTT.

The chain couples TRBV6-5 to TRBJ2-5; 10 positions agree with TRBD2. With V trimmed by 2 bases and J by 5 bases, 2 bases remained unmatched. The CDR3 has 14 residues. CDR1 is MNHEY, CDR2 SVGAGI, per germline. The CDR3 DNA is TGTGCCAGCAGTTACAGAGCGGGAGGGGAGACCCAGTACTTC. Its protein product is CASSYRAGGETQYF.

The chain has TRBV18 and TRBJ2-3; possible D gene TRBD1, 6 bases. V was shortened by 1 base and J by 5 bases, with 25 bases between the two germline ends. The germline gives CDR1 KGHSH, CDR2 LQKENI. The CDR3 length is 19 residues. The CDR3: CASSPLIGSSRGAGDTQYF. The CDR3 bases are TGTGCCAGCTCACCACTCATCGGATCTAGCAGGGGTGCGGGAGATACGCAGTATTTT.

The table lists this clonotype with a few counts. The chain couples TRBV30 to TRBJ1-1; 7 bases are shared with TRBD1. Germline CDR1 and CDR2: GTSNPN and SVGIG (reference sequence). With V trimmed by 3 bases and J by 0 bases, 1 base remained unmatched. The CDR3 has 13 residues. The DNA of the CDR3 is TGTGCCTGGAGCAGGGGGGTGAACACTGAAGCTTTCTTT. It codes for CAWSRGVNTEAFF.

This sequence joins TRBV5-1 and TRBJ2-2; unclear D gene. The CDR3 length is 15 residues. The V and J ends lost 3 bases and 0 bases respectively, with 9 bases between them. From germline, CDR1 is SGHRS and CDR2 YFSETQ. The CDR3 DNA is TGCGCCAGCAGCTGGACCACCGCGAACACCGGGGAGCTGTTTTTT. Translating gives CASSWTTANTGELFF.

This clonotype showed up many times. This rearrangement joins TRBV24-1 to TRBJ2-3, with D unresolved. The germline gives CDR1 KGHDR, CDR2 SFDVKD. V was trimmed by 5 bases and J by 5 bases, leaving 4 bases between them. This CDR3 is 11 amino acids long. The CDR3 is CATSGRDTQYF. The CDR3 coding sequence is TGTGCCACCAGTGGGCGAGATACGCAGTATTTT.

The V call is TRBV27, the J call TRBJ1-5; D not certain. Germline CDR1 reads MNHEY; CDR2 reads SMNVEV (reference sequence). Trimming took 3 bases from V and 1 from J, leaving 4 bases between them. This CDR3 is built from 13 residues. This chain's CDR3 is CASSFKSNQPQHF. The CDR3 DNA is TGTGCCAGCAGTTTTAAAAGCAATCAGCCCCAGCATTTT.

The V and J genes are TRBV5-1 and TRBJ2-3, with D tentatively TRBD1 (5 bases). Germline assignment: CDR1 SGHRS and CDR2 YFSETQ. The germline V and J ends were trimmed by 5 bases and 4 bases, with 14 bases remaining between them. The CDR3 runs 14 residues. In DNA form, the CDR3 reads TGCGCCAGCAGAGCTTCCAGGGTATCAGATACGCAGTATTTT. Encoded protein: CASRASRVSDTQYF.

At least ten counts were recorded for this clonotype. This chain connects TRBV5-4 to TRBJ2-1; 7 bases fit TRBD2. CDR3 size: 17 residues. With 0 bases clipped from V and 4 bases from J, the junction kept 10 bases outside the gene matches. The germline CDR1 and CDR2 sequences are SGHNT and YYREEE (reference sequence). This CDR3 is CASSLVLLAGEYNEQFF. In DNA, the CDR3 is TGTGCCAGCAGCTTGGTTTTACTGGCGGGAGAGTACAATGAGCAGTTCTTC.

This clonotype was recorded a few times. The chain uses TRBV20-1 and TRBJ2-5; D possibly corresponds to TRBD1 (5 bases). The germline V gene encodes CDR1 DFQATT and CDR2 SNEGSKA (reference sequence). V was shortened by 5 bases and J by 0 bases, with 13 bases between the two germline ends. This CDR3 comprises 14 residues. The CDR3 DNA reads TGCAGTGCTCTCGCACAGGTGTACCAAGAGACCCAGTACTTC. Its translation: CSALAQVYQETQYF.

This clonotype was seen repeatedly, ten times or more. J is TRBJ1-1 and V is TRBV16; a possible D gene is TRBD1 (5 bases). Trimming removed 4 bases from V and 11 bases from J, with 14 bases in between. This CDR3 is built from 12 residues. CDR1 and CDR2 (germline): KGHSY, FQNENV. DNA of the CDR3: TGTGCCAGCAGCCGAGACAGCCTCGGGGCTTTCTTT. The encoded protein is CASSRDSLGAFF.

This clonotype occurred a few times. The J gene is TRBJ2-3, the V gene TRBV28; 9 nucleotides align to TRBD2. The junction had 12 bases not matched to a gene; V was cut back by 3 bases and J by 5 bases. This CDR3 spans 17 amino acids. Germline-derived CDR1 and CDR2 are MDHEN and SYDVKM. The CDR3 loop is CASSLWGGGAVKDTQYF. In DNA form, the CDR3 reads TGTGCCAGCAGTTTGTGGGGCGGGGGGGCAGTTAAAGATACGCAGTATTTT.

The chain combines TRBV11-3 with TRBJ2-1; TRBD2 aligns across 7 bases. CDR3 length equals 16 residues. With V trimmed by 4 bases and J by 2 bases, 8 bases remained unmatched. From germline, CDR1 is SGHNT and CDR2 YENEEA. CDR3 DNA: TGTGCCAGCAGCTCCAGGCCTAGCGGCCCCTACAATGAGCAGTTCTTC. Protein: CASSSRPSGPYNEQFF.

V usage is TRBV27 and J usage is TRBJ2-7; 8 nucleotides match TRBD1. In germline, CDR1 is MNHEY, CDR2 SMNVEV (reference sequence). The CDR3 spans 15 residues. After removal of 5 bases from V and 5 bases from J, the junction contained 11 bases not matched to a gene. CDR3 DNA sequence: TGTGCCAGCAGTGCCCTCCGGGACAGGTTGGACGAGCAGTACTTC. It translates to CASSALRDRLDEQYF.

The chain combines TRBV28 with TRBJ2-7; 8 bases agree with TRBD2. V was pared by 8 bases and J by 7 bases, with 13 bases of the junction left unmatched. There are 14 residues in the CDR3. The V gene's germline CDR1 is MDHEN and CDR2 SYDVKM. CDR3 sequence reads: CASSGGGAFKEQYF. The CDR3 DNA sequence: TGTGCCAGCTCCGGGGGGGGGGCTTTTAAAGAGCAGTACTTC.

The chain carries TRBV20-1 and TRBJ1-1, with 7 bases lining up with TRBD1. V lost 5 bases, J lost 0 bases, and 6 bases stayed unmatched. This CDR3 contains 14 residues. Germline V gene sequence: CDR1 DFQATT, CDR2 SNEGSKA (reference sequence). The CDR3 sequence is CSAARGSMNTEAFF. CDR3 DNA: TGCAGTGCTGCCAGGGGGTCTATGAACACTGAAGCTTTCTTT.

V is TRBV27 and J is TRBJ2-7; D gene uncertain. Per germline, CDR1 MNHEY and CDR2 SMNVEV (reference sequence). Trimming cost V 0 bases and J 3 bases, with 6 bases left between them. The CDR3 runs to 13 residues. CDR3 residues: CASSLSPDYEQYF. CDR3 sequence (DNA): TGTGCCAGCAGTTTATCGCCGGACTACGAGCAGTACTTC.

The chain joins TRBV18 to TRBJ1-2, with D possibly matching TRBD1 (6 bases). The CDR3 has 13 residues. Germline CDR1 KGHSH, CDR2 LQKENI. Trimming took 2 bases from V and 6 from J, leaving 10 bases between them. The CDR3 here is CASSPRAGDGYTF. DNA of the CDR3: TGTGCCAGCTCACCAAGGGCAGGGGATGGCTACACCTTC.

This clonotype was recorded at least ten times. The J gene is TRBJ2-2, the V gene TRBV4-1; no clear D gene. Trimming stripped 1 base from V and 5 bases from J, with 5 bases between. The CDR3 loop spans 13 amino acids. CDR1 and CDR2 from the germline V gene are MGHRA and YSYEKL. The CDR3 coding sequence is TGCGCCAGCAGCCAAGTCTGGACCGGGGAGCTGTTTTTT. Its translation: CASSQVWTGELFF.